The subject of this entry is one TCR beta chain. Antigen: not known. MiXCR, run by TCRdb on the 5' RACE reads, gives a single entry per CDR3 protein. The profile covers around 530,000 distinct CDR3 sequences, with approximately 16% appearing a single time and roughly a sixth taken by the ten largest. This specimen belongs to a study of T cells after yellow fever vaccination. General study findings and limits: The secondary response was weaker but peaked faster, day 5 versus 15. Reappearance after the booster was seen for most primary-vaccination clones, at 95% to 97% CD4 and about 90% CD8.

The CDR3 sequence is 14 residues long. The V end lost 2 bases, the J end lost 9 bases, and 14 bases lay between the germline ends. Germline CDR1 MNHNS, CDR2 SASEGT. The material was PBMCs, obtained 5 days after the first yellow fever vaccination. This rearrangement joins TRBV6-1 to TRBJ2-1; weak D call: TRBD2 (6 bases). This receptor was obtained from a man younger than 30 who received the YFV17D yellow fever vaccine. The CDR3 protein is CASSEIWGDREQFF. DNA for the CDR3: TGTGCCAGCAGTGAAATCTGGGGGGATCGTGAGCAGTTCTTC.